These 12 T cell receptor beta chains were sequenced from one sample in a study of tumor-infiltrating lymphocytes in primary liver carcinoma. Out of unsorted whole blood came the blood RNA, and germline DNA was extracted as well. The authors made TCR beta cDNA from about 500 ng total RNA with a constant-region primer. Each TCR beta library was derived from three nested multiplex PCR rounds that employed slightly modified ARM-PCR. Rounds one and two of PCR, each of 10 to 11 cycles, were primed with TRBV1-TRBV30 forward primers and a C-beta reverse primer. Each CDR3 protein is one row after TCRdb ran MiXCR on the multiplex PCR reads. Of about 200,000 distinct CDR3 sequences in the sample, about 65% are singletons; the top ten hold around 7.1%. Sequences were obtained from peripheral blood. These receptor sequences come from a woman in her sixties or seventies with primary liver carcinoma and hepatitis B virus infection.

The V and J genes are TRBV28 and TRBJ2-1, with 9 bases matching TRBD2. CDR3 length: 16 residues. Trimming removed 3 bases from V and 6 bases from J; junction bases left unmatched: 9. Germline CDR1 reads MDHEN; CDR2 reads SYDVKM. CDR3 coding DNA: TGTGCCAGCAGTTTCACTCCGAATAGCGGGAGCAATGAGCAGTTCTTC. Encoded protein: CASSFTPNSGSNEQFF.

This chain links TRBV11-2 with TRBJ2-1; no firm D call. Germline CDR1 is SGHAT and CDR2 is FQNNGV. The V and J ends lost 1 base and 3 bases respectively, with 16 bases between them. The CDR3 covers 17 residues. This CDR3 is CASSLGGSNGSYNEQFF. In DNA, the CDR3 is TGTGCCAGCAGCTTAGGGGGTTCTAACGGAAGCTACAATGAGCAGTTCTTC.

With regard to this clonotype: As the CDR3 is not closed by the conserved phenylalanine or tryptophan, this likely results from a read error. The gene calls are TRBV11-2 and TRBJ2-3; 9 positions agree with TRBD2. The germline V gene encodes CDR1 SGHAT and CDR2 FQNNGV. With V trimmed by 8 bases and J by 0 bases, 12 bases remained unmatched. The CDR3 length is 17 residues. The CDR3 sequence is CASSSVAGVPSTDTQYL. The CDR3 DNA is TGTGCCAGCTCTTCGGTAGCGGGAGTGCCTAGCACAGATACGCAGTATCTT.

Comment on this clonotype: A read error may account for a junction end that differs from germline. V usage is TRBV6-5 and J usage is TRBJ2-2; 7 bases fit TRBD2. Germline V gene sequence: CDR1 MNHEY, CDR2 SVGAGI. The CDR3 is 17 amino acids. The CDR3 here is CASNSQLTSRYTGELFF. The CDR3 bases are TGTGCCAGCAATTCCCAATTGACTAGCCGATACACCGGGGAGCTGTTTTTC.

This clonotype has a handful of counts. It may be a read error: a sequence one base away is much more abundant. The chain couples TRBV4-2 to TRBJ1-1, with a possible D match to TRBD1 (5 bases). Per germline, CDR1 LGHNA and CDR2 YNFKEQ. This CDR3 has 17 residues. CDR3 protein: CVSSQDRGTRGDTEAFF. In nucleotides, the CDR3 is TGTGTCAGCAGCCAAGATCGCGGGACCCGGGGGGACACTGAAGCTTTCTTT.

Note on this clonotype: A clone one base away is much larger, so this may be a read error. This likely comes from a read error, as the CDR3 has no conserved phenylalanine or tryptophan at its end. The chain couples TRBV14 to TRBJ2-1, with D maybe TRBD1 (6 bases). CDR1 is SGHDN and CDR2 is FVKESK in the germline V gene. V was trimmed by 3 bases and J by 6 bases, leaving 9 bases between them. This CDR3 contains 13 residues. The CDR3: CASSQVGANEQFS. CDR3 coding DNA: TGTGCCAGCAGCCAGGTGGGGGCCAATGAGCAGTTCTCC.

Note on this clonotype: The conserved final phenylalanine or tryptophan is absent from the CDR3, which likely points to a read error. V and J are TRBV4-1 and TRBJ1-5; no clear D. This CDR3 spans 15 amino acids. The germline V gene encodes CDR1 MGHRA and CDR2 YSYEKL. The CDR3 nucleotides are TGCGTCAGCAGCGAGCACACTTCTAGCAATCAGCCCCAGCATCTT. Protein sequence: CVSSEHTSSNQPQHL.

Comment on this clonotype: The CDR3 carries no conserved terminal phenylalanine or tryptophan, so it likely arises from a read error. The J gene is TRBJ1-2, the V gene TRBV11-2; possible D gene TRBD1, 6 bases. The germline V gene has CDR1 SGHAT and CDR2 FQNNGV. The V gene lost 4 bases and the J gene lost 5 bases, with 14 bases spanning the gap. CDR3 length: 14 amino acids. The CDR3 DNA is TGTGCCAGCAGCTACCACAGGGATGGGTATGGCTACACCTTG. It yields the protein CASSYHRDGYGYTL.

The CDR3 protein is CASSLDAYTDTQYF. DNA of the CDR3: TGTGCCAGCAGCTTAGACGCGTACACAGATACGCAGTATTTT. The chain uses TRBV7-9 and TRBJ2-3; D gene uncertain. This CDR3 comprises 14 residues. Trimming removed 1 base at V and 2 bases at J, with 7 bases between. CDR1 SEHNR and CDR2 FQNEAQ come from the germline V gene (reference sequence).

The rearrangement links TRBV5-1 to TRBJ2-7; D is undetermined. This CDR3 region has 12 residues. In germline, CDR1 is SGHRS, CDR2 YFSETQ. Trimming removed 0 bases from V and 6 bases from J, with 7 bases in between. CDR3 coding DNA: TGCGCCAGCAGCTTGGGGTGGGGCGAGCAGTACTTC. It yields the protein CASSLGWGEQYF.

This clonotype was found many times. The V gene is TRBV5-4, the J gene TRBJ2-7, with D tentatively TRBD1 or TRBD2 (5 bases each). The CDR3 consists of 14 residues. Trimming stripped 4 bases from V and 2 bases from J, with 13 bases between. Germline CDR1 reads SGHNT; CDR2 reads YYREEE (reference sequence). The CDR3 sequence: CASSPSGGTYEQYF. The CDR3 DNA reads TGTGCCAGCAGCCCCAGTGGGGGTACCTACGAGCAGTACTTC.

The chain links TRBV5-1 to TRBJ1-1, with D perhaps TRBD1 (5 bases). CDR3 length: 14 amino acids. Trimming stripped 0 bases from V and 3 bases from J, with 9 bases between. Germline loops: CDR1 SGHRS, CDR2 YFSETQ. This CDR3 reads CASSLAGMDTEAFF. In nucleotides, the CDR3 is TGCGCCAGCAGCTTGGCAGGGATGGACACTGAAGCTTTCTTT.